These 21 T cell receptor beta chains came from one sample sequenced in a study of control samples from healthy donors and cancer patients. Data came from immunoSEQ multiplex PCR; TCRdb stores just in-frame clones and leaves some out. Of roughly 120,000 clones in the sample, roughly nine tenths were seen once. Source material: blood. These TCRs come from a woman under 30 in good health.

This chain connects TRBV9 to TRBJ2-3; 12 bases fit TRBD2. CDR3 size: 16 residues. V was pared by 3 bases and J by 2 bases, with 4 bases of the junction left unmatched. Per germline, CDR1 SGDLS and CDR2 YYNGEE. The CDR3 loop is CASSGLAGGYTDTQYF. DNA of the CDR3: TGTGCCAGCAGCGGTCTAGCGGGGGGGTACACAGATACGCAGTATTTT.

This CDR3 reads CASSTQGVGNQPQHF. The CDR3 DNA reads as TGTGCCAGCAGTACCCAGGGTGTCGGCAATCAGCCCCAGCATTTT. This chain joins TRBV28 and TRBJ1-5, with D perhaps TRBD1 (5 bases). CDR3 size: 15 residues. Germline-derived CDR1 and CDR2 are MDHEN and SYDVKM. The V end was cut by 5 bases, the J end by 2 bases, with 13 bases between.

The chain joins TRBV18 to TRBJ1-2; 7 bases map to TRBD1. This CDR3 is 14 amino acids long. From germline, CDR1 is KGHSH and CDR2 LQKENI. V lost 5 bases, J lost 3 bases, and 6 bases stayed unmatched. DNA for the CDR3: TGTGCCAGCTCAGCTACAGGGGTCGACTATGGCTACACCTTC. This encodes CASSATGVDYGYTF.

CDR3 loop: CASRGTGGLKRNTEAFF. The CDR3, as DNA: TGTGCCAGCAGGGGGACAGGGGGCCTAAAACGGAACACTGAAGCTTTCTTT. V is TRBV21-1 and J is TRBJ1-1; the table calls TRBD1, which could not be checked here. TRBV21-1 is flagged as a pseudogene. The CDR3 runs 17 residues.

This clone was counted once. V and J are TRBV19 and TRBJ1-6; possible D gene TRBD1, 6 bases. CDR1 is LNHDA and CDR2 is SQIVND in the germline V gene (reference sequence). Deletions cut 4 bases from V and 4 bases from J, with 11 bases between. The CDR3 totals 15 residues. The CDR3 sequence is CASSTTGTYNSPLHF. The CDR3 coding sequence is TGTGCCAGTAGTACTACCGGGACATATAATTCACCCCTCCACTTT.

V gene TRBV18 combines with J gene TRBJ2-1; 7 bases map to TRBD1. V gave up 5 bases and J gave up 3 bases; unmatched junction bases: 1. Germline CDR1 KGHSH, CDR2 LQKENI. CDR3 length equals 13 residues. The CDR3 sequence: CASSGTVYNEQFF. Written as DNA, the CDR3 is TGTGCCAGCTCAGGGACAGTCTACAATGAGCAGTTCTTC.

The chain combines TRBV27 with TRBJ1-4; weak D call: TRBD1 (6 bases). This CDR3 has 16 residues. Germline lookup yields CDR1 MNHEY and CDR2 SMNVEV (reference sequence). V lost 5 bases, J lost 3 bases, and 16 bases lay in between. The CDR3 region is CASSRETGRANEKLFF. In DNA, the CDR3 is TGTGCCAGCAGTAGAGAAACAGGGCGGGCTAATGAAAAACTGTTTTTT.

This chain uses TRBV29-1 with TRBJ1-2; possible D gene TRBD1, 5 bases. The ends were cut back, 5 bases at V and 6 bases at J, with 16 bases in the middle. CDR1 is SQVTM and CDR2 is ANQGSEA in the germline V gene. The CDR3 covers 13 residues. CDR3: CSVYLQGGNGYTF. For the CDR3, the DNA is TGCAGCGTTTACCTCCAGGGAGGTAATGGCTACACCTTC.

This clone was counted a single time. The gene calls are TRBV18 and TRBJ1-1; no clear D gene. Germline-derived CDR1 and CDR2 are KGHSH and LQKENI. This CDR3 contains 13 residues. Deletions cut 3 bases from V and 1 base from J, with 6 bases between. The CDR3 protein is CASSPPENTEAFF. The CDR3 DNA sequence: TGTGCCAGCTCACCTCCGGAGAACACTGAAGCTTTCTTT.

The rearrangement links TRBV7-7 to TRBJ2-2; a possible D gene is TRBD2 (5 bases). Germline V gives CDR1 SSHAT, CDR2 FNYEAQ (reference sequence). CDR3 length: 16 amino acids. V lost 2 bases and J 0 bases, leaving 10 bases between the germline ends. CDR3 sequence: CASSLQSGPNTGELFF. CDR3 nucleotides: TGTGCCAGCAGCTTACAAAGCGGACCGAACACCGGGGAGCTGTTTTTT.

The rearrangement joins TRBV12-3 or TRBV12-4 to TRBJ2-7; either TRBD1 or TRBD2 may supply D (5 bases each). V shed 3 bases and J shed 2 bases, with 8 bases lying between them. The CDR3 consists of 13 residues. CDR3 loop: CASSFPGPYEQYF. The CDR3 nucleotides are TGTGCCAGCAGTTTTCCGGGGCCCTACGAGCAGTACTTC.

The genes are TRBV7-9 and TRBJ2-2, with D possibly TRBD1 on 5 matching bases. The CDR3 loop spans 15 amino acids. Trimming took 1 base from V and 4 from J, leaving 10 bases between them. Germline CDR1 SEHNR, CDR2 FQNEAQ (reference sequence). The CDR3 sequence is CASSLVATATGELFF. In nucleotides, the CDR3 is TGTGCCAGCAGCTTAGTGGCGACAGCCACCGGGGAGCTGTTTTTT.

The rearrangement uses TRBV9 and TRBJ2-1; 12 bases map to TRBD2. CDR1 SGDLS and CDR2 YYNGEE come from the germline V gene. V was clipped by 4 bases and J by 6 bases; unmatched bases: 8. The CDR3 is made up of 16 amino acids. CDR3 region: CASSPPGLAGSNEQFF. The CDR3 DNA sequence: TGTGCCAGCAGCCCTCCCGGACTAGCGGGATCCAATGAGCAGTTCTTC.

The genes are TRBV2 and TRBJ2-5; D unclear. The CDR3 contains 13 residues. The V and J ends lost 7 bases and 2 bases respectively, with 11 bases between them. Germline CDR1 is SNHLY and CDR2 is FYNNEI. This CDR3 is CASKGLPQETQYF. The DNA for the CDR3 is TGTGCCAGCAAAGGTCTACCTCAAGAGACCCAGTACTTC.

This sequence joins TRBV20-1 and TRBJ2-7; D remains unclear. The germline V and J ends were trimmed by 6 bases and 1 base, with 7 bases remaining between them. Germline V gene lookup returns CDR1 DFQATT and CDR2 SNEGSKA (reference sequence). The CDR3 consists of 11 residues. The CDR3 loop reads CSALSSYEQYF. The DNA for the CDR3 is TGCAGTGCCCTATCATCCTACGAGCAGTACTTC.

The genes are TRBV15 and TRBJ2-5; TRBD2 is a possible D gene (6 bases). Trimming took 0 bases from V and 2 from J, leaving 10 bases between them. In germline, CDR1 is LNHNV, CDR2 YYDKDF (reference sequence). This CDR3 comprises 15 residues. The CDR3 bases are TGTGCCACCAGCAGAGACCCGGGGGTACAAGAGACCCAGTACTTC. The encoded protein is CATSRDPGVQETQYF.

The chain couples TRBV28 to TRBJ2-5; tentative D call: TRBD1 (6 bases). V was trimmed by 3 bases and J by 2 bases, leaving 13 bases between them. The germline gives CDR1 MDHEN, CDR2 SYDVKM. The CDR3 is 15 residues long. The CDR3 sequence is CASSLAGAWQETQYF. CDR3 nucleotides: TGTGCCAGCAGTTTGGCAGGGGCCTGGCAAGAGACCCAGTACTTC.

The CDR3 DNA reads as TGTGCCAGCAGTTTATATTTTCTCACGTCGACGGGTTCGGGGGCTTCACCCCTCCACTTT. Translation: CASSLYFLTSTGSGASPLHF. The chain has TRBV28 and TRBJ1-6, with D possibly TRBD1 on 6 matching bases. Deletions cut 1 base from V and 9 bases from J, with 28 bases between. CDR1 and CDR2 (germline): MDHEN, SYDVKM. The CDR3 loop spans 20 amino acids.

The chain uses TRBV24-1 and TRBJ2-2; D is unresolved. With 5 bases removed from V and 5 bases from J, the gap between germline ends came to 5 bases. The CDR3 has 12 amino acids. Germline CDR1 reads KGHDR; CDR2 reads SFDVKD. CDR3 bases: TGTGCCACCAGTGTGGTGACCGGGGAGCTGTTTTTT. Its translation: CATSVVTGELFF.

The chain joins TRBV3-1 (or the pseudogene TRBV3-2) to TRBJ1-6, with TRBD1 identical over 8 bases. The J segment lost 4 bases and the V segment lost 5 bases, leaving 7 bases of the junction unmatched. The CDR3 covers 16 residues. The germline gives CDR1 LGHDT, CDR2 YNNKEL (reference sequence). The CDR3 loop reads CASSIRTGTYNSPLHF. The CDR3, as DNA: TGTGCCAGCAGCATTCGGACAGGGACGTATAATTCACCCCTCCACTTT.

The V gene is TRBV7-3, the J gene TRBJ1-2; D is undetermined. Trimming shortened V by 1 base and J by 2 bases, and 8 bases separated the two germline ends. CDR3 size: 14 residues. Germline-derived CDR1 and CDR2 are SGHTA and FQGTGA. This chain's CDR3 is CASSLMAKNYGYTF. The CDR3, as DNA: TGTGCCAGCAGCTTAATGGCGAAAAACTATGGCTACACCTTC. Full variable domain (rest looked up from reference TRBV7-3 and TRBJ1-2): GAGVSQTPSNKVTEKGKYVELRCDPISGHTALYWYRQSLGQGPEFLIYFQGTGAADDSGLPNDRFFAVRPEGSVSTLKIQRTERGDSAVYLCASSLMAKNYGYTFGSGTRLTVV.